This is a list of T cell receptor beta chains from one sample in a study of blood T cell repertoires in COVID-19. Clones were read by immunoSEQ multiplex PCR, and TCRdb kept only the in-frame ones, dropping some. This table has over 200,000 clones, more than 75% appearing once. Material for sequencing was PBMCs or T cells enriched from blood (not recorded which). Every receptor here comes from a man between 18 and 29 years old who had recovered from COVID-19. Both conserved end residues are part of each CDR3. The order of the fields is D gene, V gene, J gene, clone size, CDR3 DNA, CDR3 protein. The D gene is left open where the match is weak. Some rows have no size entry. The others give once, few or many, or a class for an expanded clone.

>-|TRBV2|TRBJ1-1|-
TGTGCCAGCAGTGAAACAGAAGAAGCTTTCTTT
CASSETEEAFF
>-|TRBV18|TRBJ2-5|few
TGTGCCAGCTCAGGATCAGCGGAGACCCAGTACTTC
CASSGSAETQYF
>-|TRBV2|TRBJ2-5|-
TGTGCCAGCAGTGATGGGCGACCCCAAGAGACCCAGTACTTC
CASSDGRPQETQYF
>TRBD2|TRBV3-1/TRBV3-2|TRBJ2-5|-
TGTGCCAGCAGCCAGAGCACCACTAGCGGGGGGCGAGAGACCCAGTACTTC
CASSQSTTSGGRETQYF
>-|TRBV6-1|TRBJ2-7|once
TGTGCCAGCAGTGAGCACCTCTACGAGGAGCAGTACTTC
CASSEHLYEEQYF
>-|TRBV30|TRBJ1-6|-
TGTGCCTGGAGTCAGCGGAGCTCCTATAATTCACCCCTCCACTTT
CAWSQRSSYNSPLHF
>TRBD1|TRBV18|TRBJ2-7|-
TGTGCCAGCTCACCAAGGACAGGCCCTTCCTACGAGCAGTACTTC
CASSPRTGPSYEQYF
>-|TRBV4-2|TRBJ1-5|-
TGTGCCAGCAGCCAGGAGGGAGTCGCTCAGCCCCAGCATTTT
CASSQEGVAQPQHF
>TRBD1|TRBV27|TRBJ1-6|once
TGTGCCAGCAGTTTATCCCCCGGACAGGGACTAAGGTCACCCCTCCACTTT
CASSLSPGQGLRSPLHF
>TRBD1|TRBV2|TRBJ1-1|-
TGTGCCAGCAGTCTTAACCCCGGACAGGTGAACACTGAAGCTTTCTTT
CASSLNPGQVNTEAFF
>-|TRBV7-9|TRBJ2-2|once
TGTGCCAGCAGCTCACCTCTCGGGGGGCCAGGCACCGGGGAGCTGTTTTTT
CASSSPLGGPGTGELFF
>TRBD1|TRBV5-4|TRBJ1-2|-
TGTGCCAGCAGCTTCTTGACAGGGGGGAGGAACTATGGCTACACCTTC
CASSFLTGGRNYGYTF
>TRBD1|TRBV30|TRBJ1-2|-
TGTGCCTGGGGGACAGGGCACTATGGCTACACCTTC
CAWGTGHYGYTF
>TRBD1|TRBV28|TRBJ2-7|-
TGTGCCAGCAGTTCGCCGGGACAGGGAGACGAGCAGTACTTC
CASSSPGQGDEQYF
>-|TRBV24-1|TRBJ2-5|-
TGTGCCACCAGTGATGCAGGACGGGGGGCAGTGGAGACCCAGTACTTC
CATSDAGRGAVETQYF
>TRBD2|TRBV6-1|TRBJ2-7|-
TGTGCCAGCAGTGAAAGCGGGAGCCACTACGAGCAGTACTTC
CASSESGSHYEQYF
>TRBD1|TRBV19|TRBJ2-2|-
TGTGCCACGAAGGGGAGACAGGGGAACACCGGGGAGCTGTTTTTT
CATKGRQGNTGELFF
>TRBD1|TRBV29-1|TRBJ2-1|-
TGCAGCGTTGAAGGTAGGGACAGGGGTTACAATGAGCAGTTCTTC
CSVEGRDRGYNEQFF
>TRBD1|TRBV5-1|TRBJ2-5|-
TGCGCCAGCAGCCACAGGGGGCCGGGAGAGACCCAGTACTTC
CASSHRGPGETQYF
>TRBD1|TRBV15|TRBJ1-4|-
TGTGCCACCAGCAGAGTGACAGGGGGCTGGGAAAAACTGTTTTTT
CATSRVTGGWEKLFF
>-|TRBV3-1/TRBV3-2|TRBJ2-1|-
TGTGCCAGCAGCCAAGATCGGGGGGAGCAGTTCTTC
CASSQDRGEQFF
>TRBD1|TRBV11-2|TRBJ1-6|once
TGTGCCAGCAGCTTAGCAACCGGGACAGGGGATAATTCACCCCTCCACTTT
CASSLATGTGDNSPLHF